These 9 T cell receptor beta chains were all obtained from the same sample, sequenced in a study of early T cells in non-severe SARS-CoV-2 infection. TCRdb reprocessed the 5' RACE reads via MiXCR and lists one record per CDR3 protein. This sample yields 80,000 to 95,000 distinct CDR3 sequences, of which about 12% are seen a single time; around 7% belongs to the top ten. What was sequenced was whole blood. These receptors originate from an adult who was a healthcare worker with PCR-confirmed SARS-CoV-2 infection or an uninfected control (not recorded which).

The chain is built from TRBV5-1 and TRBJ1-3; D might be TRBD1 (5 bases). This CDR3 has 13 residues. CDR1 and CDR2 (germline): SGHRS, YFSETQ. V was pared by 7 bases and J by 8 bases, with 16 bases between. This CDR3 reads CASRRGSEDTIYF. In DNA, the CDR3 is TGCGCCAGCCGAAGGGGTTCAGAAGACACCATATATTTT. The variable domain in full, with the rest retrieved from reference TRBV5-1 and TRBJ1-3, is KAGVTQTPRYLIKTRGQQVTLSCSPISGHRSVSWYQQTPGQGLQFLFEYFSETQRNKGNFPGRFSGRQFSNSRSEMNVSTLELGDSALYLCASRRGSEDTIYFGEGSWLTVV.

In its sample, this clonotype was seen a few times. The chain combines TRBV20-1 with TRBJ1-6; TRBD1 matches 7 bases. The CDR3 is made up of 14 amino acids. The V segment lost 4 bases and the J segment 5 bases; nucleotides outside the gene matches: 5. In germline, CDR1 is DFQATT, CDR2 SNEGSKA (reference sequence). The CDR3 DNA is TGCAGTGCTAACGGGGGGACAGATAATTCACCCCTCCACTTT. It encodes CSANGGTDNSPLHF.

The chain couples TRBV29-1 to TRBJ1-4, with D tentatively TRBD1 (5 bases). Trimming shortened V by 8 bases and J by 8 bases, and 18 bases separated the two germline ends. The CDR3 runs to 13 residues. The germline CDR1 and CDR2 sequences are SQVTM and ANQGSEA. This CDR3 is CSTWDPMGEKLFF. CDR3 sequence (DNA): TGCAGCACATGGGACCCAATGGGGGAAAAACTGTTTTTT.

The chain is built from TRBV6-2 or TRBV6-3 and TRBJ2-7; TRBD2 might be the D (5 bases). This CDR3 has 12 residues. V shed 2 bases and J shed 6 bases, with 8 bases lying between them. From germline, CDR1 is MNHEY and CDR2 SVGEGT. CDR3 nucleotide sequence: TGTGCCAGCAGTTACCGGGATTTCGAGCAGTACTTC. This translates into CASSYRDFEQYF.

This clonotype appeared many times. The genes are TRBV10-3 and TRBJ1-2; no clear D. The V end was cut by 3 bases, the J end by 0 bases, with 2 bases between. Germline V gene lookup returns CDR1 ENHRY and CDR2 SYGVKD. This CDR3 spans 12 amino acids. The CDR3 is CAISDSNYGYTF. The CDR3 nucleotides read TGTGCCATCAGTGACTCTAACTATGGCTACACCTTC.

V gene TRBV20-1 combines with J gene TRBJ1-2, with a tentative D call TRBD1 (5 bases). CDR3 length: 13 residues. V lost 5 bases, J lost 6 bases, and 16 bases lay in between. Per the germline V gene, CDR1 is DFQATT and CDR2 is SNEGSKA (reference sequence). DNA of the CDR3: TGCAGTGCTCCGCCCCCAGGGATTCATGGCTACACCTTC. This encodes CSAPPPGIHGYTF.

This clonotype was observed a handful of times. A read error may produce the germline difference seen at one junction end. J is TRBJ2-7 and V is TRBV19, with D unclear. The germline CDR1 and CDR2 sequences are LNHDA and SQIVND (reference sequence). The CDR3 sequence is 13 residues long. This CDR3 reads CASSRILSYEQYF. CDR3 in DNA: TGTGCCAGTAGTCGCATCTTATCCTACGAACAGTACTTC.

The chain recombines TRBV20-1 with TRBJ2-3; TRBD2 agrees at 10 bases. Germline values: CDR1 DFQATT, CDR2 SNEGSKA (reference sequence). The trim removed 1 base at V and 1 base at J, leaving 2 bases unmatched. This CDR3 spans 15 amino acids. The DNA of the CDR3 is TGCAGTGCTAGAGGGCTAGCGGGAGGCACAGATACGCAGTATTTT. Its translation is CSARGLAGGTDTQYF.

This chain connects TRBV7-9 to TRBJ2-5; a weak D match, TRBD2 (5 bases). The germline V gene has CDR1 SEHNR and CDR2 FQNEAQ (reference sequence). The CDR3 has 15 amino acids. The V end was cut by 5 bases, the J end by 5 bases, with 18 bases between. CDR3 nucleotides: TGTGCCAGCAGCATCACGCAGAGGGTTACGGAGACCCAGTACTTC. Amino acid sequence: CASSITQRVTETQYF.